This is a list of T cell receptor beta chains from one sample in a study of shared clonotypes between healthy human individuals. Repertoires were generated with immunoSEQ multiplex PCR, while TCRdb's copy carries only in-frame clones and drops some. The sample has 650,000 to 700,000 clones, 90% seen once; the top ten hold approximately 35%. Sequencing was carried out using memory CD8+ T cells from PBMCs. The receptors were sampled from a man younger than 30 in good health. Some clones in this sample may be carry-over from other donors' samples. Each CDR3 is given without its conserved first and last residue. Fields, in order: CDR3 length, V gene, J gene, CDR3 protein.

>13|TRBV18|TRBJ1-1
ASSPYREENTEAF
>14|TRBV28|TRBJ2-7
ASSQPHREGSYEQY
>10|TRBV7-9|TRBJ2-7
ASSRGGAEQY
>13|TRBV9|TRBJ2-1
ASSPWTGEYNEQF
>14|TRBV7-9|TRBJ1-1
ASSLPRQGGGAEAF
>13|TRBV6-5|TRBJ2-2
ASSYLRGNTGELF
>9|TRBV7-9|TRBJ1-4
AISGRGKLF
>12|TRBV11-2|TRBJ2-5
ASSLVIRSETQY
>11|TRBV4-2|TRBJ1-1
ASSQLSNTEAF
>13|TRBV7-8|TRBJ1-4
ASSLEATGGEKLF
>12|TRBV4-3|TRBJ1-5
ASSQDRGPSPQH
>13|TRBV7-9|TRBJ2-3
ASSLDISSADTQY
>14|TRBV7-3|TRBJ2-2
ASSPRGGEVTGELF
>13|TRBV27|TRBJ2-1
ASRNRPSSYNEQF
>13|TRBV28|TRBJ1-3
ASSFAGGSGNTIY
>13|TRBV9|TRBJ1-2
ASSERPGNYYGYT
>11|TRBV5-1|TRBJ1-1
ASSLGRNTEAF
>11|TRBV2|TRBJ2-5
ASSELGGETQY
>13|TRBV7-9|TRBJ2-5
ASSLRTGRKETQY
>12|TRBV9|TRBJ1-1
ASSVDRGVTEAF
>12|TRBV28|TRBJ2-7
ASSLQGAAYEQY
>16|TRBV6-4|TRBJ2-3
ASSGPMVAEISTDTQY
>12|TRBV15|TRBJ2-1
ATSDSTKGNEQF
>13|TRBV6-1|TRBJ2-7
ASSEPAGGPGEQY
>14|TRBV9|TRBJ2-2
ASSVDPRVYTGELF
>11|TRBV7-9|TRBJ1-1
ASSLGGHTEAF
>13|TRBV10-3|TRBJ2-5
AISETGKLQETQY
>12|TRBV11-1|TRBJ2-7
ASSFGTGLYEQY
>11|TRBV9|TRBJ2-7
ASSVTGFDEQY
>15|TRBV25-1|TRBJ1-1
ASSDRFFLRGSTEAF
>10|TRBV9|TRBJ1-1
ASSGTKGEAF
>12|TRBV27|TRBJ1-5
ASSPENSNQPQH
>13|TRBV27|TRBJ2-3
ASSFLRVRADTQY
>12|TRBV29-1|TRBJ1-2
SVEESWRGYGYT
>16|TRBV9|TRBJ1-1
ASSDPLDRAYGDTEAF
>12|TRBV10-1|TRBJ2-2
ASSENRAGGELF
>14|TRBV4-1|TRBJ1-1
ASSHLTEGPSSEAF
>12|TRBV7-9|TRBJ2-6
GRGAPTGANVLT
>12|TRBV11-2|TRBJ2-3
ASSLVSLLDTQY
>13|TRBV19|TRBJ1-1
ASSIGTGGNTEAF
>15|TRBV18|TRBJ1-2
ASSPPSLRGRESGYT
>15|TRBV11-2|TRBJ2-5
ASSLVQGLGLGETQY